Listed here is a single TCR beta chain. Antigen specificity is unknown. The table came from immunoSEQ multiplex PCR; TCRdb's copy has only in-frame clones and leaves some out. Among some 86,000 clones listed, 93% were seen once. The data are from a study of cytomegalovirus exposure and HLA in healthy donors. Whole-study findings and limits: Usually a TCR sequence was rare, but some public TCRs were found in many donors. Cytomegalovirus association was assigned to approximately 160 TCR beta chains. It was reported that the classifier diagnosed cytomegalovirus status with high specificity and sensitivity in both the original and validation cohorts.

The source material was PBMCs. This receptor was identified in a woman aged 25-40 years in good health and CMV-seronegative.

CDR3 region: CAISGDRFYGYTF. The CDR3, as DNA: TGTGCCATCAGTGGAGACAGGTTCTATGGCTACACCTTC. The rearrangement uses TRBV10-3 and TRBJ1-2; a weak D match, TRBD1 (6 bases). The V end lost 4 bases, the J end lost 4 bases, and 10 bases lay between the germline ends. The V gene's germline CDR1 is ENHRY and CDR2 SYGVKD. The CDR3 covers 13 residues.